Listed here is a single TCR beta chain. Some clones are missing from TCRdb's copy, which holds only in-frame ones; the method was immunoSEQ multiplex PCR. The table lists about 2.2 million clones, approximately 94% of them singletons, with approximately 1.7% in the top ten. The entry originates in a study of shared clonotypes between healthy human individuals. In the naive CD8 group, cells lacked CD45RO and were positively selected for CCR7, so terminally differentiated effector memory CD45RA+ cells were left out. Deletions cut 6 bases from V and 1 base from J, with 15 bases between. Germline V gives CDR1 MNHNS, CDR2 SASEGT. CDR3 length: 15 residues.

Sequencing was done on a sample of naive CD8+ T cells from PBMCs. The chain is built from TRBV6-1 and TRBJ2-5; maybe TRBD1 (6 bases). The source of this sequence is a man aged 18-30 years in good health. Some clones in this sample may be carry-over from other donors' samples. CDR3 region: CASRAYWTAQETQYF. The DNA of the CDR3 is TGTGCCAGCAGGGCCTACTGGACAGCCCAAGAGACCCAGTACTTC.